The present TCR beta chain was sequenced within a study of OX40 agonist ivuxolimab in advanced cancers. V lost 4 bases to trimming and J lost 4 bases; unmatched junction nucleotides: 4. The CDR3 is 13 residues long. Germline V gene data show CDR1 as MGHRA and CDR2 as YSYEKL. The table came from immunoSEQ multiplex PCR; TCRdb's copy has only in-frame clones and leaves some out. The table lists 20,000 to 25,000 clones, around 77% of them singletons. Drawing of blood for sampling happened at baseline, at cycle 4 day 1, and at cycle 7 day 1. The gene calls are TRBV4-1 and TRBJ2-7; 7 bases map to TRBD2. The sequence was obtained from an adult with an advanced solid tumor such as melanoma, head and neck, liver or kidney cancer. The sequencing here drew on CD4+ or CD8+ T cells sorted from blood, taken in a trial of the OX40 agonist ivuxolimab. The CDR3 nucleotides are TGCGCCAGCAGCCCCGGGACTACATACGAGCAGTACTTC. This gives the protein CASSPGTTYEQYF.